A selection of T cell receptor beta chains follows, all from one sample in a study of OX40 agonist ivuxolimab in advanced cancers. Assay: immunoSEQ multiplex PCR; the TCRdb copy retains only in-frame clones and omits some. This table holds some 69,000 clones, around 90% found once. This material consisted of CD4+ or CD8+ T cells sorted from blood, taken in a trial of the OX40 agonist ivuxolimab. These receptors were taken from an adult with an advanced solid tumor such as melanoma, head and neck, liver or kidney cancer. CDR3s include the opening cysteine and the closing phenylalanine or tryptophan. The D gene is left open where the match is weak. The listing skips clone size in some rows; elsewhere it reads once, few, many or a size class.

D gene	V gene	clone size	J gene	CDR3 DNA	CDR3 protein
.	TRBV7-2	once	TRBJ1-2	TGTGCCAGCAGCTTAGAGTGGGCGGCTAACTATGGCTACACCTTC	CASSLEWAANYGYTF
TRBD2	TRBV4-2	.	TRBJ2-4	TGTGCCAGCAGCCAAGATTCAAGCGGGAGAAACATTCAGTACTTC	CASSQDSSGRNIQYF
.	TRBV9	.	TRBJ2-1	TGTGCCAGCAGCGCCCGGGACGAACGCTCCTACAATGAGCAGTTCTTC	CASSARDERSYNEQFF
TRBD2	TRBV30	.	TRBJ2-5	TGTGCCTGGAGTCCCCCCGGCGGGGGGGCCTGGGAGACCCAGTACTTC	CAWSPPGGGAWETQYF
.	TRBV9	.	TRBJ1-3	TGTGCCAGCAGCGTAGCTGGAAACACCATATATTTT	CASSVAGNTIYF
.	TRBV9	.	TRBJ1-4	TGTGCCAGCAGCGTAGATAGCAGGGTTGGAACTAATGAAAAACTGTTTTTT	CASSVDSRVGTNEKLFF
.	TRBV19	few	TRBJ1-2	TGTGCCAGTAGCCCAACCTGGGACGGGATGAGGCAGGGCTACACCTTC	CASSPTWDGMRQGYTF
.	TRBV28	.	TRBJ2-3	TGTGCCAGCGGGGTAGGGGTGGATACGCAGTATTTT	CASGVGVDTQYF
.	TRBV7-7	.	TRBJ2-5	TGTGCTAGCAGCCTGGGCGCGGGTGTTCCGGAGACCCAGTACTTC	CASSLGAGVPETQYF
TRBD2	TRBV7-9	.	TRBJ2-5	TGTGCCAGCAGACGCGGACTAGCGGGGCAAGAGACCCAGTACTTC	CASRRGLAGQETQYF
.	TRBV5-4	once	TRBJ2-7	TGTGCCAGCAGCCCCACCGGACAGATTGATTACGAGCAGTACTTC	CASSPTGQIDYEQYF
.	TRBV21-1	.	TRBJ1-6	TGTGCCAGCAGCAAAGGGGTCGGGCTCTCCTATAATTCACCCCTCCACTTT	CASSKGVGLSYNSPLHF
.	TRBV21-1	.	TRBJ2-5	TGTGCCAGCAGCAAAGCGGCCCCACCTGTAGCGGGAGCGTTGGAGACCCAGTACTTC	CASSKAAPPVAGALETQYF
TRBD1	TRBV28	.	TRBJ1-1	TGTGCCAGCAGCGGACAGGGTACCCCGTGGTCGGTAGCTTTCTTT	CASSGQGTPWSVAFF
TRBD2	TRBV5-5	.	TRBJ2-1	TGTGCCAGCAGCCGGGGGGGAAGCGAGCAGTTCTTC	CASSRGGSEQFF
.	TRBV10-3	.	TRBJ2-7	TGTGCCATCAGTGAGGAACAGGGGGGGTACGAGCAGTACTTC	CAISEEQGGYEQYF
TRBD2	TRBV9	.	TRBJ2-3	TGTGCCAGCAGCGTGGCTAGCGGCCTTGGCGCAGATACGCAGTATTTT	CASSVASGLGADTQYF
TRBD2	TRBV5-4	.	TRBJ2-7	TGTGCCAGCAGCTTCCACCTCCTAGGACCAGCGGGGGGTGAGCAGTACTTC	CASSFHLLGPAGGEQYF
.	TRBV5-4	.	TRBJ2-7	TGTGCCAGCAGCTTGTTCAAGCACGAGCAGTACTTC	CASSLFKHEQYF
.	TRBV7-3	once	TRBJ2-7	TGTGCCAGCAGCTTGGGGAATGGACTCGAGCAGTACTTC	CASSLGNGLEQYF
.	TRBV29-1	.	TRBJ2-1	TGCAGCGCCCGGGGTGGCAGCCGGGGGAACAATGAGCAGTTCTTC	CSARGGSRGNNEQFF
.	TRBV11-1	.	TRBJ1-1	TGTGCCAGCAGCTCGGATATCGAGCGGGCTTTCTTT	CASSSDIERAFF
.	TRBV6-1	.	TRBJ2-5	TGTGCCAGCCCGCGGACCGTGGGGACCCAAGAGACCCAGTACTTC	CASPRTVGTQETQYF
.	TRBV18	.	TRBJ1-5	TGTGCCAGCTCACCAGACCAAAATCAGCCCCAGCATTTT	CASSPDQNQPQHF
TRBD1	TRBV6-1	few	TRBJ1-4	TGTGCCAGCAGTGGAGGGACAGGGGGTGAAAAACTGTTTTTT	CASSGGTGGEKLFF
TRBD1	TRBV2	.	TRBJ2-5	TGTGCCAGCAGGGACAGGGGGGAGACCCAGTACTTC	CASRDRGETQYF
TRBD1	TRBV29-1	.	TRBJ2-1	TGCAGCGTTGGACAGGGTTTCAACAATGAGCAGTTCTTC	CSVGQGFNNEQFF
TRBD1	TRBV18	.	TRBJ1-2	TGTGCCAGCTCACCCCCCACTGGACAGGGTAATTATGGCTACACCTTC	CASSPPTGQGNYGYTF
TRBD2	TRBV7-8	once	TRBJ2-5	TGTGCCAGCAGCTTAGGAGCAAGCGGGAGGGCCGGGCAAGAGACCCAGTACTTC	CASSLGASGRAGQETQYF
.	TRBV11-2	.	TRBJ2-3	TGTGCCAGCTTAATTGACAGCTCGGTGACAGATACGCAGTATTTT	CASLIDSSVTDTQYF
.	TRBV30	.	TRBJ1-4	TGTGCCAGTACCAACTTAGCGGTTGGTGAAAAACTGTTTTTT	CASTNLAVGEKLFF
.	TRBV4-1	.	TRBJ2-3	TGCGCCAGCAGCCACCAGGCAACCCGGGGGCGCACAGATACGCAGTATTTT	CASSHQATRGRTDTQYF
TRBD2	TRBV2	.	TRBJ2-7	TGTGCCAGCAGTGAGGGTCTTTCCCTAGCGGGAGCTAGCTCCTACGAGCAGTACTTC	CASSEGLSLAGASSYEQYF
.	TRBV5-1	few	TRBJ2-1	TGCGCCAGCAGCTTGGCTGTAGCGAATGAGCAGTTCTTC	CASSLAVANEQFF
.	TRBV5-1	.	TRBJ2-3	TGCGCCAGCAGCTTGGGGACAGTCAGCACAGATACGCAGTATTTT	CASSLGTVSTDTQYF
.	TRBV28	.	TRBJ2-5	TGTGCCAGCAGCCAGCATAAAGGTGGAATGGAGACCCAGTACTTC	CASSQHKGGMETQYF
.	TRBV14	.	TRBJ2-1	TGTGCCAGCAGCCAAGGGGGACTGGGGAATACCTACAATGAGCAGTTCTTC	CASSQGGLGNTYNEQFF
.	TRBV6-5	.	TRBJ1-2	TGTGCCAGCACCGACACCGCGAGCTATGGCTACACCTTC	CASTDTASYGYTF
.	TRBV28	.	TRBJ1-2	TGTGCCAGCAGTTTATCTCCAGGTGGCTACACCTTC	CASSLSPGGYTF
TRBD1	TRBV7-8	.	TRBJ2-1	TGTGCCAGCAGCTTAGGGCCCAGAGGGGGCGAGCAGTTCTTC	CASSLGPRGGEQFF
.	TRBV29-1	.	TRBJ2-7	TGCAGCGTTGAAGGTGGGCCCCCCTACGAGCAGTACTTC	CSVEGGPPYEQYF
.	TRBV14	.	TRBJ1-2	TGTGCCAGCAGCCAAGATTGGTTAGTACCCCTGAATGGCTACACCTTC	CASSQDWLVPLNGYTF
TRBD1	TRBV5-1	.	TRBJ2-1	TGCGCCAGCAGCGGGACAGGGGAATCCTACAATGAGCAGTTCTTC	CASSGTGESYNEQFF
TRBD1	TRBV28	.	TRBJ2-5	TGTGCCAGCAGTCCATTGACAGGGGGCATAAAGACCCAGTACTTC	CASSPLTGGIKTQYF
.	TRBV4-1	.	TRBJ2-1	TGCGCCAGCAGCCAAGCAGCACAGGGTGGGGAGCAGTTCTTC	CASSQAAQGGEQFF
TRBD1	TRBV6-1	.	TRBJ2-7	TGTGCCAGCAGTACGACAGGGGGCGAATACGAGCAGTACTTC	CASSTTGGEYEQYF
TRBD2	TRBV18	.	TRBJ2-3	TGTGCCAGCTCACCCGGGACTAGTAGTTCAGATACGCAGTATTTT	CASSPGTSSSDTQYF
.	TRBV6-4	.	TRBJ1-4	TGTGCCAGCAGTGACGAGGGTGAAAAACTGTTTTTT	CASSDEGEKLFF
.	TRBV18	once	TRBJ2-2	TGTGCCAGCTCACCACCGATGGAGGGCATCGGGGAGCTGTTTTTT	CASSPPMEGIGELFF
.	TRBV4-2	medium-sized	TRBJ1-2	TGTGCCAGCAGCCAAGATCGGGAAGGGGTCTATGGCTACACCTTC	CASSQDREGVYGYTF
TRBD1	TRBV5-4	.	TRBJ2-1	TGTGCCAGCAGCAGTGGGACAGGGGAATCCTACAATGAGCAGTTCTTC	CASSSGTGESYNEQFF
.	TRBV28	.	TRBJ2-7	TGTGCCAGCAGCGGGGGGCGCGCGTCCCGGGGACCCTACGAGCAGTACTTC	CASSGGRASRGPYEQYF